The T cell receptor beta chain described here comes from a study of T-cell reconstitution after alpha-beta-depleted transplantation in children. As regards this clonotype: Its antigen is currently unknown.

Findings and caveats of the study: After transplant, high TCRbeta diversity at day 60 in some patients arose from surviving recipient T cells and thymic progenitors. T-cell counts and diversity at one year following transplant were attributed mainly to newly produced T cells. Several hundred expanded graft clones reportedly gave rise to the alpha-beta T cells present about two months after transplant.

The CDR3 sequence is 13 residues long. Trimming took off 6 bases at V and 3 bases at J, with 11 bases between the two ends. Germline-derived CDR1 and CDR2 are LNHDA and SQIVND (reference sequence). A TCRbeta library incorporating unique molecular identifiers was prepared. Each CDR3 protein is one row after TCRdb ran MiXCR on the PCR reads. The sample consists of approximately 630,000 distinct CDR3 sequences, around 13% of them appearing once. The rearrangement joins TRBV19 to TRBJ2-5; TRBD1 or TRBD2 may be the D gene (5 bases each). The sample here was PBMCs, taken before TCRalphabeta/CD19-depleted stem cell transplant. The TCR comes from a girl aged 2 to 9 with congenital amegakaryocytic thrombocytopenia, due to receive a stem cell transplant. The CDR3 DNA reads as TGTGCCAGTAGACCCGGGACCGAAGAGACCCAGTACTTC. This gives the protein CASRPGTEETQYF.